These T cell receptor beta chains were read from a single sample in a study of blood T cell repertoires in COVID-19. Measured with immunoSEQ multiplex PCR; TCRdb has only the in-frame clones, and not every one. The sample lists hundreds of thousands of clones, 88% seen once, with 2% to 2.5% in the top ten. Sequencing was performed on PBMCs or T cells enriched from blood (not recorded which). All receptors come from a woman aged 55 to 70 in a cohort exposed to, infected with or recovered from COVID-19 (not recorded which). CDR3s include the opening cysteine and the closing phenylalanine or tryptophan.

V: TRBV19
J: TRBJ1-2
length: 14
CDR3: CASVLQEGNYGYTF

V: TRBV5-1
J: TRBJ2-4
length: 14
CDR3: CASSLEQPPAIQYF

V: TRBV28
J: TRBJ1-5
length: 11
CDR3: CASTGGQPQHF

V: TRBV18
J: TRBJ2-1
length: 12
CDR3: CASSPSGVEQFF

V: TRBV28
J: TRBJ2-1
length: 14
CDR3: CASSVYRGSNEQFF

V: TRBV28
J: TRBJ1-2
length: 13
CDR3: CASSLRAYGGYTF

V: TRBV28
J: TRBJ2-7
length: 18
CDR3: CASSLPPSLAGPSYEQYF

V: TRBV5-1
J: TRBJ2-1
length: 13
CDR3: CASSLISYNEQFF

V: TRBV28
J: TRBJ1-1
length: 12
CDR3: CASSLLGQRAFF

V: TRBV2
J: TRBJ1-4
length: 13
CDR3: CASSEDQGRLLFF

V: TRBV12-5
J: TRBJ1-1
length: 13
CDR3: CASGLGGGTEAFF

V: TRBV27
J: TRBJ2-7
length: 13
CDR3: CASSTGITYEQYF

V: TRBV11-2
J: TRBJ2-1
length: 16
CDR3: CASSSVAGGDYNEQFF

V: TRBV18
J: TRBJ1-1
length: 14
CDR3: CASSLYSENTEAFF

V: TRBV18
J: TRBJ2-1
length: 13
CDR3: CASSLGDYNEQFF

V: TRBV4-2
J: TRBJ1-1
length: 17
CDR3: CASSQDGTGGRNTEAFF

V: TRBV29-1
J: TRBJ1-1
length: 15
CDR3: CSVGGGGRANTEAFF

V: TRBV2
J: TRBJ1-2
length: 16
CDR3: CASSELSVSGVSGYTF

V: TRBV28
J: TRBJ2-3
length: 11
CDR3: CASRARDTQYF

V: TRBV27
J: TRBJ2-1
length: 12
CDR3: CASSRLVGEQFF

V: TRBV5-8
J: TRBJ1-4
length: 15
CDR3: CASSNRTGTNEKLFF

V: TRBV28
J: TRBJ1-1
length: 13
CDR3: CASGIRGPTEAFF

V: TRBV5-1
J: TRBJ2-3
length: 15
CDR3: CASSLAQGAGDTQYF

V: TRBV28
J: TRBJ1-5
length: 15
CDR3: CASSFVGGSNQPQHF

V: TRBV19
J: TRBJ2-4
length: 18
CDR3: CASSEGADRALAKNIQYF

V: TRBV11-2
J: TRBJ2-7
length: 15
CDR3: CASSLELAGGYEQYF

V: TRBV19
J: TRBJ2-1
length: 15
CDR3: CASRSGLAGGYEQFF

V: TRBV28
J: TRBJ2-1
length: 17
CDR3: CASSPPGTGATYNEQFF

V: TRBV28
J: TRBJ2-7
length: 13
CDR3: CAHGLAGSYEQYF

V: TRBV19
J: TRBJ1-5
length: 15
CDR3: CASTTAPGGNQPQHF

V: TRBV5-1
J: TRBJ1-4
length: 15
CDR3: CASRVGTGGREKLFF

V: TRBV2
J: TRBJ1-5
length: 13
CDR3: CASSETGGQPQHF

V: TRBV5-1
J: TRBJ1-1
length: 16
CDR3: CASSLSPQGAGAEAFF

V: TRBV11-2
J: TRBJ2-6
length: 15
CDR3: CASSLPSSGANVLTF

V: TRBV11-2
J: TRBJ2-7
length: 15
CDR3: CASSLEKGKSYEQYF

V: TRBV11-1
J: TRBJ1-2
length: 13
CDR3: CASSPDRGYGYTF

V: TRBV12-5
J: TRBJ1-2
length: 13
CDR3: CASGGGKNYGYTF

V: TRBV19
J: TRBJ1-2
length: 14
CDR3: CASSIALTRGGYTF

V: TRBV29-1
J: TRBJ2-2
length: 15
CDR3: CSVEDGVGAAGELFF

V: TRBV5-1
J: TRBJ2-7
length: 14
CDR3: CASSPERSVYEQYF